A single sample gave rise to the 31 T cell receptor beta chains below, sequenced in a study of blood T cell repertoires in COVID-19. Generated by immunoSEQ multiplex PCR, the TCRdb table keeps only in-frame clones and is missing some. The profile shows roughly 67,000 clones, 88% of them singletons. Material for sequencing was peripheral blood. The source of these receptors is a woman between 55 and 75 years old with acute or convalescent COVID-19.

This chain links TRBV5-1 with TRBJ2-3, with D maybe TRBD1 (6 bases). This CDR3 spans 14 amino acids. Per the germline V gene, CDR1 is SGHRS and CDR2 is YFSETQ. V lost 3 bases and J 3 bases, leaving 11 bases between the germline ends. The CDR3 DNA sequence: TGCGCCAGCAGCTGGGGCAGGGGAACAGATACGCAGTATTTT. It specifies CASSWGRGTDTQYF.

The chain recombines TRBV23-1 with TRBJ2-7, with D possibly being TRBD2 (5 bases). TRBV23-1 is sorted into the ORF group, with uncertain function. This CDR3 region has 19 residues. V lost 0 bases, J lost 0 bases, and 21 bases lay in between. The CDR3 coding sequence is TGCGCCAGCAGTCAATCCCCCCTAGTTCGAGAGCGGATCTCCTACGAGCAGTACGTC. Amino acids: CASSQSPLVRERISYEQYV.

The V and J genes are TRBV20-1 and TRBJ2-3; D perhaps matches TRBD1 (5 bases). Per germline, CDR1 DFQATT and CDR2 SNEGSKA (reference sequence). Trimming cost V 3 bases and J 3 bases, with 10 bases left between them. This CDR3 is 13 amino acids long. The CDR3 spells CSASLQGTDTQYF. CDR3 coding DNA: TGCAGTGCTAGTCTCCAGGGAACAGATACGCAGTATTTT.

This clone was detected once. V gene TRBV6-1 combines with J gene TRBJ1-6, with a possible D match to TRBD1 (6 bases). The CDR3 spans 14 residues. V shed 1 base and J shed 8 bases, with 9 bases lying between them. Germline V gives CDR1 MNHNS, CDR2 SASEGT. The CDR3: CASSEVRGYSPLHF. In DNA form, the CDR3 reads TGTGCCAGCAGTGAAGTCAGGGGTTATTCACCCCTCCACTTT.

The chain links TRBV4-1 to TRBJ2-1; a weak D match, TRBD1 (6 bases). V was pared by 0 bases and J by 4 bases, with 22 bases between. This CDR3 is built from 19 residues. Germline CDR1 MGHRA, CDR2 YSYEKL. The CDR3 protein is CASSQESGVDRSGYNEQFF. CDR3 DNA: TGCGCCAGCAGCCAAGAATCTGGGGTTGACAGGTCTGGTTACAATGAGCAGTTCTTC.

The V gene is TRBV20-1, the J gene TRBJ1-1; D not certain. CDR1 and CDR2 (germline): DFQATT, SNEGSKA (reference sequence). The V end lost 4 bases, the J end lost 4 bases, and 7 bases lay between the germline ends. The CDR3 has 11 residues. The CDR3 DNA reads TGCAGTGCTACGGGTGGCACTGAAGCTTTCTTT. Protein sequence: CSATGGTEAFF.

The chain is built from TRBV19 and TRBJ1-5; TRBD1 matches at 9 bases. Germline trimming cut 5 bases from V and 2 bases from J; bases unmatched to any gene: 4. The CDR3 loop spans 15 amino acids. Germline lookup yields CDR1 LNHDA and CDR2 SQIVND (reference sequence). CDR3 bases: TGTGCCAGTAGTTCCCGGGACAGGGGCAATCAGCCCCAGCATTTT. This gives the protein CASSSRDRGNQPQHF.

V and J are TRBV4-2 and TRBJ1-1; tentatively, D is TRBD1 (6 bases). Deletions cut 0 bases from V and 11 bases from J, with 13 bases between. The CDR3 sequence is 13 residues long. Germline V gene lookup returns CDR1 LGHNA and CDR2 YNFKEQ. CDR3 DNA sequence: TGTGCCAGCAGCCAAGAGGGACAAGGGGCGGCTTTCTTT. It translates to CASSQEGQGAAFF.

The V gene is TRBV28, the J gene TRBJ1-4, with TRBD1 matching 9 bases. CDR3 size: 16 residues. V lost 3 bases to trimming and J lost 4 bases; unmatched junction nucleotides: 6. Per germline, CDR1 MDHEN and CDR2 SYDVKM. Here the CDR3 DNA reads TGTGCCAGCAGTTTTACAGGGGGCCCCAATAATGAAAAACTGTTTTTT. Encoded protein: CASSFTGGPNNEKLFF.

This sequence joins TRBV4-2 and TRBJ2-2; TRBD2 aligns across 7 bases. V was pared by 4 bases and J by 1 base, with 6 bases of the junction left unmatched. The germline CDR1 and CDR2 sequences are LGHNA and YNFKEQ. This CDR3 region has 16 residues. CDR3 loop: CASSPRGGGNTGELFF. As DNA, the CDR3 is TGTGCCAGCAGCCCAAGGGGCGGGGGGAACACCGGGGAGCTGTTTTTT.

V usage is TRBV6-5 and J usage is TRBJ2-2; D is unresolved. This CDR3 is 16 amino acids long. Germline V gives CDR1 MNHEY, CDR2 SVGAGI. Trimming took off 4 bases at V and 2 bases at J, with 14 bases between the two ends. The CDR3, as DNA: TGTGCCAGCAGTTGGCGCCAGGCAGATAACACCGGGGAGCTGTTTTTT. It encodes CASSWRQADNTGELFF.

This chain connects TRBV5-1 to TRBJ1-1; 10 nucleotides match TRBD1. The CDR3 has 14 amino acids. The germline gives CDR1 SGHRS, CDR2 YFSETQ. V lost 3 bases to trimming and J lost 4 bases; unmatched junction nucleotides: 3. CDR3 nucleotides: TGCGCCAGCAGCTGGACAGGGGGGCGCACTGAAGCTTTCTTT. It specifies CASSWTGGRTEAFF.

This clone showed up just once. This chain uses TRBV29-1 with TRBJ1-2, with 9 positions matching TRBD1. After removal of 7 bases from V and 4 bases from J, the junction contained 4 bases not matched to a gene. The CDR3 spans 12 residues. Germline loops: CDR1 SQVTM, CDR2 ANQGSEA. As DNA, the CDR3 is TGCAGCGGAAAACAGGGGGCCTATGGCTACACCTTC. This codes for CSGKQGAYGYTF. Using reference TRBV29-1 and TRBJ1-2 for the parts outside the CDR3, the full variable domain is SAVISQKPSRDICQRGTSLTIQCQVDSQVTMMFWYRQQPGQSLTLIATANQGSEATYESGFVIDKFPISRPNLTFSTLTVSNMSPEDSSIYLCSGKQGAYGYTFGSGTRLTVV.

The CDR3: CASSLVSSYEQYV. CDR3 coding DNA: TGTGCCAGCAGCTTAGTTAGTTCCTACGAGCAGTACGTC. The J gene is TRBJ2-7, the V gene TRBV7-9; D unresolved. This CDR3 is 13 amino acids long. CDR1 is SEHNR, CDR2 FQNEAQ, per germline (reference sequence). V was shortened by 1 base and J by 1 base, with 5 bases between the two germline ends.

The genes are TRBV19 and TRBJ1-1, with D tentatively TRBD1 (6 bases). The CDR3 totals 15 residues. Germline CDR1 reads LNHDA; CDR2 reads SQIVND (reference sequence). V was clipped by 9 bases and J by 0 bases, with 17 bases between them. Here the CDR3 reads CARGLIQGLNTEAFF. CDR3 bases: TGTGCCAGGGGATTGATTCAGGGGCTGAACACTGAAGCTTTCTTT. Full variable domain (outside the CDR3, taken from reference TRBV19 and TRBJ1-1): DGGITQSPKYLFRKEGQNVTLSCEQNLNHDAMYWYRQDPGQGLRLIYYSQIVNDFQKGDIAEGYSVSREKKESFPLTVTSAQKNPTAFYLCARGLIQGLNTEAFFGQGTRLTVV.

This rearrangement joins TRBV18 to TRBJ2-5; 8 bases agree with TRBD1. The V gene's germline CDR1 is KGHSH and CDR2 LQKENI. The CDR3 contains 18 residues. The V gene end was trimmed by 1 base and the J gene end by 2 bases; junction bases not matched to a gene: 12. The CDR3: CASSPRGQGANRQETQYF. The CDR3 coding sequence is TGTGCCAGCTCACCACGAGGTCAGGGGGCGAACCGGCAAGAGACCCAGTACTTC.

The chain is built from TRBV28 and TRBJ1-4; D not resolved. The CDR3 has 11 residues. Germline CDR1 is MDHEN and CDR2 is SYDVKM. Between the trimmed V and J ends, which lost 3 bases and 8 bases, there was a span of 4 bases. CDR3 protein: CASSFREKLFF. The CDR3, as DNA: TGTGCCAGCAGTTTTCGGGAAAAACTGTTTTTT.

This chain connects TRBV5-6 to TRBJ1-3; D is uncertain. V was clipped by 2 bases and J by 0 bases, with 12 bases between them. The CDR3 has 16 amino acids. CDR1 and CDR2 from the germline V gene are SGHDT and YYEEEE. Here the CDR3 reads CASSLEFSSSGNTIYF. The CDR3 DNA reads TGTGCCAGCAGCTTAGAGTTCTCGAGCTCTGGAAACACCATATATTTT. Filled out from reference TRBV5-6 and TRBJ1-3, the complete variable domain reads DAGVTQSPTHLIKTRGQQVTLRCSPKSGHDTVSWYQQALGQGPQFIFQYYEEEERQRGNFPDRFSGHQFPNYSSELNVNALLLGDSALYLCASSLEFSSSGNTIYFGEGSWLTVV.

The chain couples TRBV4-1 to TRBJ2-5; 7 bases are a match to TRBD1. With V trimmed by 4 bases and J by 2 bases, 7 bases remained unmatched. CDR1 is MGHRA, CDR2 YSYEKL, per germline. CDR3 length equals 15 residues. CDR3 sequence reads: CASSPEPGQQETQYF. CDR3 DNA sequence: TGCGCCAGCAGCCCTGAGCCGGGACAGCAAGAGACCCAGTACTTC.

This chain uses TRBV19 with TRBJ1-5; TRBD1 might be the D (5 bases). The CDR3 spans 14 residues. The germline gives CDR1 LNHDA, CDR2 SQIVND (reference sequence). Trimming removed 4 bases at V and 7 bases at J, with 14 bases between. CDR3 in DNA: TGTGCCAGTAGTACCCCAGGGTCAAGCCAGCCCCAGCATTTT. Its protein is CASSTPGSSQPQHF.

This chain connects TRBV7-9 to TRBJ1-3; a possible D gene is TRBD1 (5 bases). V dropped 4 bases and J dropped 1 base, with 8 bases sitting between them. The germline V gene has CDR1 SEHNR and CDR2 FQNEAQ (reference sequence). The CDR3 spans 14 residues. CDR3 loop: CASSSKGSGNTIYF. The CDR3 DNA sequence: TGTGCCAGCAGCTCCAAGGGGTCTGGAAACACCATATATTTT.

J is TRBJ2-3 and V is TRBV5-1, with TRBD2 identical over 7 bases. Germline-derived CDR1 and CDR2 are SGHRS and YFSETQ. The CDR3 has 17 residues. V gave up 0 bases and J gave up 2 bases; unmatched junction bases: 9. CDR3 DNA: TGCGCCAGCAGCTTGGGGGTTGCTAGCGGATACACAGATACGCAGTATTTT. Residues: CASSLGVASGYTDTQYF.

The genes are TRBV7-3 and TRBJ2-3; 8 bases are shared with TRBD2. Germline CDR1 reads SGHTA; CDR2 reads FQGTGA. V lost 5 bases and J lost 1; bases outside the gene matches: 5. The CDR3 spans 15 residues. DNA for the CDR3: TGTGCCAGCAGCGCGAGCGGGAGCGGCACAGATACGCAGTATTTT. Protein sequence: CASSASGSGTDTQYF.

The rearrangement joins TRBV2 to TRBJ1-2; TRBD1 is a possible D gene (5 bases). Germline V gene data show CDR1 as SNHLY and CDR2 as FYNNEI. The CDR3 is 17 residues long. With 2 bases removed from V and 0 bases from J, the gap between germline ends came to 16 bases. In DNA form, the CDR3 reads TGTGCCAGCAGTGAACCATTTCGGGGGGACCCTAACTATGGCTACACCTTC. Translating gives CASSEPFRGDPNYGYTF.

The chain uses TRBV12-5 and TRBJ1-6; D is unclear. Trimming removed 0 bases from V and 0 bases from J, with 18 bases in between. In germline, CDR1 is LGHNT, CDR2 FRNRAP. The CDR3 runs to 20 residues. The CDR3 spells CASGLVPAQTTSSYNSPLHF. For the CDR3, the DNA is TGTGCTAGTGGTTTGGTACCAGCCCAGACAACCAGCTCCTATAATTCACCCCTCCACTTT.

The J gene is TRBJ2-3, the V gene TRBV19; 7 nucleotides match TRBD2. Per the germline V gene, CDR1 is LNHDA and CDR2 is SQIVND (reference sequence). Trimming removed 5 bases from V and 1 base from J; junction bases left unmatched: 12. CDR3 length equals 17 residues. The CDR3: CASSEGLTSTRTDTQYF. CDR3 sequence (DNA): TGTGCCAGTAGTGAGGGACTGACTAGCACCCGCACAGATACGCAGTATTTT.

The CDR3 is CASTTAQHF. The CDR3, as DNA: TGTGCCAGCACTACGGCCCAGCATTTT. The chain uses TRBV6-6 and TRBJ1-5; D unresolved. Germline CDR1 is MNHNY and CDR2 is SVGAGI (reference sequence). V was cut by 7 bases and J by 11 bases, with 6 bases left in between. The CDR3 covers 9 residues.

The V and J genes are TRBV5-1 and TRBJ1-2; TRBD1 matches 9 bases. This CDR3 is built from 15 residues. Germline V gives CDR1 SGHRS, CDR2 YFSETQ. The J segment lost 4 bases and the V segment lost 4 bases, leaving 8 bases of the junction unmatched. The CDR3 loop reads CASSRTGVKSYGYTF. As DNA, the CDR3 is TGCGCCAGCAGCCGGACAGGGGTCAAGTCCTATGGCTACACCTTC.

The chain uses TRBV11-1 and TRBJ2-3, with D possibly matching TRBD1 (6 bases). CDR1 is SGHAT, CDR2 FQDESV, per germline (reference sequence). The CDR3 has 15 amino acids. V lost 5 bases to trimming and J lost 2 bases, with 14 bases between them. The CDR3 nucleotides read TGTGCCAGCAGCCGCCTGAGGGGGACCACAGATACGCAGTATTTT. Translation: CASSRLRGTTDTQYF.

This clone was detected only a few times. The chain joins TRBV10-1 to TRBJ2-3, with TRBD2 matching 10 bases. The J segment lost 0 bases and the V segment lost 4 bases, leaving 10 bases of the junction unmatched. CDR1 and CDR2 (germline): WNHNN, SYGVQD (reference sequence). The CDR3 extends over 18 amino acids. The CDR3 DNA reads as TGCGCCAGCAGTGGGGGACTAGCGAATAATTCTAGCACAGATACGCAGTATTTT. Its translation is CASSGGLANNSSTDTQYF.

The gene calls are TRBV18 and TRBJ1-1; possibly TRBD1 for D (6 bases). Germline values: CDR1 KGHSH, CDR2 LQKENI. CDR3 length equals 13 residues. Trimming pared 2 bases from V and 4 bases from J, leaving 8 bases between. The CDR3 DNA sequence: TGTGCCAGCTCACCAGGACAGTCCACTGAAGCTTTCTTT. Its protein product is CASSPGQSTEAFF.